Following are 29 T cell receptor beta chains from one sample sequenced in a study of shared clonotypes between healthy human individuals. TCRdb keeps only in-frame clones here, not all; method: immunoSEQ multiplex PCR. The table records 850,000 to 1,100,000 clones, roughly 80% of them present only once. The sequenced material came from memory CD4+ T cells from PBMCs. The subset was: CD45RA-negative fraction. The source is a man between 18 and 35 years old in good health. Some clones in this sample may be carry-over from other donors' samples.

About this clone: The sample has other DNA sequences that encode this CDR3 too. The rearrangement uses TRBV4-2 and TRBJ2-1; D remains ambiguous. CDR1 and CDR2 (germline): LGHNA, YNFKEQ. The V and J ends lost 0 bases and 3 bases respectively, with 6 bases between them. The CDR3 sequence is 14 residues long. The CDR3 protein is CASSQDLLYNEQFF. The CDR3 DNA sequence: TGTGCCAGCAGCCAAGATTTACTCTACAATGAGCAGTTCTTC.

This chain links TRBV27 with TRBJ1-1; 7 positions agree with TRBD1. V trimming: 2 bases; J trimming: 1 base; junction bases outside the gene matches: 4. The germline CDR1 and CDR2 sequences are MNHEY and SMNVEV (reference sequence). This CDR3 is 15 amino acids long. The CDR3 region has the DNA TGTGCCAGCAGTTTAGGGGGGACAGCGAACACTGAAGCTTTCTTT. It codes for CASSLGGTANTEAFF.

V usage is TRBV4-3 and J usage is TRBJ1-2; 9 nucleotides match TRBD1. The length of the CDR3 is 15 residues. Trimming removed 3 bases from V and 3 bases from J; junction bases left unmatched: 5. Germline values: CDR1 LGHNA, CDR2 YSLEER. DNA of the CDR3: TGCGCCAGCAGCCAGGCCACAGGGGGCGACTATGGCTACACCTTC. Translated, it gives CASSQATGGDYGYTF.

The chain couples TRBV9 to TRBJ2-1; perhaps TRBD2 as D (6 bases). The CDR3 is 14 amino acids. Trimming left V 0 bases short and J 10 bases short, with 14 bases between. CDR1 is SGDLS and CDR2 is YYNGEE in the germline V gene. CDR3 amino acids: CASSVVGGGHEQFF. The CDR3, as DNA: TGTGCCAGCAGCGTAGTGGGAGGTGGCCACGAGCAGTTCTTC.

V usage is TRBV5-1 and J usage is TRBJ2-6, with a tentative D call TRBD1 (7 bases). Germline V CDR1 and CDR2: SGHRS, YFSETQ. CDR3 length: 17 residues. V was pared by 4 bases and J by 1 base, with 15 bases between. The CDR3 DNA reads TGCGCCAGCAGCCAACTGACAGGGAGGTCTGGGGCCAACGTCCTGACTTTC. Its translation: CASSQLTGRSGANVLTF.

This clone has a count of ten or more. The chain couples TRBV7-9 to TRBJ1-1, with 9 bases that match TRBD1. Germline CDR1 and CDR2: SEHNR and FQNEAQ (reference sequence). The CDR3 length is 14 residues. V trimming: 2 bases; J trimming: 12 bases; junction bases outside the gene matches: 10. CDR3 in amino acids: CASSLWDGQGRTFF. Here the CDR3 DNA reads TGTGCCAGCAGCTTATGGGACGGACAGGGGAGAACTTTCTTT.

On this clone: A much larger clone differs from this one at a single base, so this may be a read error. The genes are TRBV18 and TRBJ1-1; no clear D. There are 13 residues in the CDR3. CDR1 and CDR2 (germline): KGHSH, LQKENI. CDR3 region: CASSLYMWTGAFF. In DNA, the CDR3 is TGTGCCAGCTCATTATACATGTGGACTGGAGCTTTCTTT.

This clone was detected only a few times. The V gene is TRBV6-6, the J gene TRBJ2-3; tentative D call: TRBD2 (7 bases). The germline V gene encodes CDR1 MNHNY and CDR2 SVGAGI (reference sequence). CDR3 length equals 15 residues. V was shortened by 6 bases and J by 4 bases, with 17 bases between the two germline ends. DNA of the CDR3: TGTGCCAGCAGCCCACGGGGGGCCGGGCCAGATACGCAGTATTTT. Translating it yields CASSPRGAGPDTQYF.

CDR3 in DNA: TGTGCCATCTCGAAGAACAGGGGGTCCACAGATACGCAGTATTTT. Its translation is CAISKNRGSTDTQYF. J is TRBJ2-3 and V is TRBV10-3; 8 nucleotides align to TRBD1. Germline CDR1 reads ENHRY; CDR2 reads SYGVKD. J was trimmed by 2 bases and V by 8 bases; bases with no gene match: 9. The CDR3 totals 15 residues.

A note on this clone: Other DNA sequences in the same sample also yield this CDR3. This chain links TRBV20-1 with TRBJ1-1; no clear D. The CDR3 has 11 amino acids. In germline, CDR1 is DFQATT, CDR2 SNEGSKA (reference sequence). V was pared by 3 bases and J by 5 bases, with 7 bases between. CDR3 sequence (DNA): TGCAGTGCTAGGGGTGGAACTGAAGCTTTCTTT. Amino acids: CSARGGTEAFF.

The rearrangement links TRBV11-2 to TRBJ1-2; 10 bases align to TRBD1. V was pared by 4 bases and J by 0 bases, with 5 bases of the junction left unmatched. The germline V gene has CDR1 SGHAT and CDR2 FQNNGV. The CDR3 totals 16 residues. The CDR3 region has the DNA TGTGCCAGCAGCTCCCCGGGACAGGGGCCTAACTATGGCTACACCTTC. Translated, it gives CASSSPGQGPNYGYTF.

The rearrangement uses TRBV6-1 and TRBJ1-2; TRBD1 might be the D (6 bases). With 7 bases removed from V and 4 bases from J, the gap between germline ends came to 16 bases. CDR3 length: 14 amino acids. Germline CDR1 is MNHNS and CDR2 is SASEGT. The CDR3 reads CASKAPGQLYGYTF. CDR3 nucleotide sequence: TGTGCCAGCAAAGCACCTGGACAGCTCTATGGCTACACCTTC.

The chain links TRBV9 to TRBJ2-1, with 10 bases matching TRBD2. Germline V gives CDR1 SGDLS, CDR2 YYNGEE. With V trimmed by 4 bases and J by 5 bases, 9 bases remained unmatched. The CDR3 has 16 residues. The CDR3 sequence: CASSPASGSVHNEQFF. As DNA, the CDR3 is TGTGCCAGCAGCCCGGCTAGCGGGAGTGTCCACAATGAGCAGTTCTTC.

A note on this clone: A far larger clone is one nucleotide away, so this likely arose from a read error. The chain carries TRBV7-8 and TRBJ2-5; D is ambiguous. The J call may not be correct, given that the DNA end is closer to TRBJ2-7. Germline V lookup: CDR1 SGHVS, CDR2 FQNEAQ. CDR3 length: 15 amino acids. The CDR3 protein is CASGFLRYSPYEQYF. CDR3 in DNA: TGTGCCAGCGGTTTCCTCCGCTACTCACCCTACGAGCAGTACTTC.

This chain joins TRBV6-4 and TRBJ2-3; 9 bases map to TRBD1. The germline gives CDR1 MRHNA, CDR2 SNTAGT. This CDR3 spans 15 amino acids. V was pared by 8 bases and J by 0 bases, with 6 bases of the junction left unmatched. The CDR3 coding sequence is TGTGCCAGCTCCTCCGGGACAGGGAGCACAGATACGCAGTATTTT. This encodes CASSSGTGSTDTQYF.

The rearrangement uses TRBV5-1 and TRBJ2-3; D is tentatively TRBD1 or TRBD2 (5 bases each). The CDR3 contains 15 residues. V gave up 0 bases and J gave up 8 bases, with 16 bases separating them. Germline V gives CDR1 SGHRS, CDR2 YFSETQ. CDR3 protein: CASSLGTLKRGTQYF. CDR3 in DNA: TGCGCCAGCAGCTTGGGGACTCTCAAAAGGGGTACGCAGTATTTT.

This sequence joins TRBV25-1 and TRBJ1-3, with a tentative D call TRBD1 (6 bases). Trimming shortened V by 6 bases and J by 5 bases, and 11 bases separated the two germline ends. The CDR3 has 13 amino acids. CDR1 is MGHDK, CDR2 SYGVNS, per germline. The CDR3 here is CASRGGARNTIYF. The CDR3 region has the DNA TGTGCCAGCAGGGGGGGGGCAAGAAACACCATATATTTT.

This chain links TRBV28 with TRBJ1-2; no definite D call. CDR3 length: 11 residues. The V and J ends lost 8 bases and 8 bases respectively, with 12 bases between them. Germline CDR1 is MDHEN and CDR2 is SYDVKM. The CDR3 DNA sequence: TGTGCCAGCGGCAGAGTTGGCGGCTACACCTTC. It specifies CASGRVGGYTF.

This sequence joins TRBV29-1 and TRBJ2-5; D unclear. The CDR3 loop spans 13 amino acids. Germline V gene data show CDR1 as SQVTM and CDR2 as ANQGSEA. V was pared by 0 bases and J by 5 bases, with 10 bases between. The CDR3 nucleotides are TGCAGCGTTGAAGAGGCAATCGGGGAGACCCAGTACTTC. Its protein product is CSVEEAIGETQYF.

This rearrangement joins TRBV11-1 to TRBJ2-7; no clear D. V was pared by 3 bases and J by 0 bases, with 6 bases between. The V gene's germline CDR1 is SGHAT and CDR2 FQDESV (reference sequence). This CDR3 has 13 residues. As DNA, the CDR3 is TGTGCCAGCAGCTTCTTCGACTCCTACGAGCAGTACTTC. Its translation is CASSFFDSYEQYF.

The rearrangement links TRBV5-4 to TRBJ1-5; D possibly corresponds to TRBD1 (6 bases). The CDR3 loop spans 14 amino acids. Trimming took 2 bases from V and 7 from J, leaving 13 bases between them. Germline-derived CDR1 and CDR2 are SGHNT and YYREEE (reference sequence). The CDR3 sequence is CASSLQGGGQPQHF. In DNA, the CDR3 is TGTGCCAGCAGCTTACAGGGAGGAGGGCAGCCCCAGCATTTT.

With regard to this clone: Other DNA sequences in this specimen translate into the identical CDR3. J is TRBJ2-3 and V is TRBV30; 8 bases are shared with TRBD1. V shed 3 bases and J 4 bases; nucleotides not matched to a gene: 15. The germline V gene encodes CDR1 GTSNPN and CDR2 SVGIG (reference sequence). This CDR3 comprises 17 residues. CDR3 protein: CAWSLIGTGEEADTQYF. The CDR3 DNA reads as TGTGCCTGGAGCTTAATTGGGACAGGTGAAGAAGCAGATACGCAGTATTTT.

V is TRBV5-1 and J is TRBJ2-3; 12 bases line up with TRBD2. Germline V gene data show CDR1 as SGHRS and CDR2 as YFSETQ. The CDR3 runs to 15 residues. V trimming: 0 bases; J trimming: 5 bases; junction bases outside the gene matches: 1. In DNA, the CDR3 is TGCGCCAGCAGCTTGGGACTAGCGGGAGTAGATACGCAGTATTTT. Encoded protein: CASSLGLAGVDTQYF.

This clone was seen at least ten times. The chain uses TRBV9 and TRBJ2-3, with no clear D. V was cut by 2 bases and J by 9 bases, with 10 bases left in between. This CDR3 region has 12 residues. The germline CDR1 and CDR2 sequences are SGDLS and YYNGEE. The CDR3 loop reads CASSVESRTQYF. CDR3 bases: TGTGCCAGCAGCGTTGAATCCAGGACGCAGTATTTT.

The V and J genes are TRBV14 and TRBJ1-1; D gene ambiguous. The CDR3 is made up of 14 amino acids. Germline values: CDR1 SGHDN, CDR2 FVKESK. Trimming took off 3 bases at V and 12 bases at J, with 20 bases between the two ends. CDR3 in amino acids: CASSQGILRRRTFF. The CDR3 coding sequence is TGTGCCAGCAGCCAGGGGATTTTACGGAGGAGAACTTTCTTT.

As for this clone: Other DNA sequences from this sample encode an identical CDR3 as well. The CDR3 sequence: CASTVHNEQFF. In DNA form, the CDR3 reads TGTGCCAGCACAGTCCACAATGAGCAGTTCTTC. The V call is TRBV2, the J call TRBJ2-1; D remains ambiguous. Germline CDR1 reads SNHLY; CDR2 reads FYNNEI. There are 11 residues in the CDR3. V lost 7 bases, J lost 5 bases, and 6 bases lay in between.

A few counts support this clone. The chain employs TRBV7-2 and TRBJ2-1, with no clear D. V lost 5 bases, J lost 0 bases, and 8 bases lay in between. Germline CDR1 and CDR2: SGHTA and FQGNSA. CDR3 length equals 14 residues. The CDR3 DNA follows: TGTGCCAGCAGCGTGCGGTCCTCCTACAATGAGCAGTTCTTC. This encodes CASSVRSSYNEQFF.

The chain employs TRBV28 and TRBJ1-2; D is ambiguous. Germline-derived CDR1 and CDR2 are MDHEN and SYDVKM. V lost 1 base and J lost 8, with 14 bases in between. The CDR3 is made up of 14 amino acids. CDR3 sequence (DNA): TGTGCCAGCAGTTTATTGAGGCCCGTCGGCGGCTACACCTTC. This gives the protein CASSLLRPVGGYTF.

The chain has TRBV18 and TRBJ2-1; 7 nucleotides match TRBD2. This CDR3 contains 16 residues. V shed 3 bases and J 8 bases; nucleotides not matched to a gene: 13. Germline assignment: CDR1 KGHSH and CDR2 LQKENI. The CDR3: CASSPPVGGPMDEQFF. Written as DNA, the CDR3 is TGTGCCAGCTCACCTCCCGTGGGAGGGCCAATGGATGAGCAGTTCTTC.